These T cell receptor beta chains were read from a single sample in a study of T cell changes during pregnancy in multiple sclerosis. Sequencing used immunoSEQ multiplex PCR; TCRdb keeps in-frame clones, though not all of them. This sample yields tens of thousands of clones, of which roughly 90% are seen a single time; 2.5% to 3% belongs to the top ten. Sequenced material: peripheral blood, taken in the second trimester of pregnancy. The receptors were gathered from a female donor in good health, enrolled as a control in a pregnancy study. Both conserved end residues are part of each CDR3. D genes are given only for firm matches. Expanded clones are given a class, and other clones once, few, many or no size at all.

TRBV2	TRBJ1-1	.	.	CASESSRDTEAFF	TGTGCCAGCGAATCGTCCAGGGACACTGAAGCTTTCTTT
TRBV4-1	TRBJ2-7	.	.	CASSQEAGIIYEQYF	TGCGCCAGCAGCCAAGAGGCTGGTATTATCTACGAGCAGTACTTC
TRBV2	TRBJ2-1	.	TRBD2	CASRGLAGGPGNEQFF	TGTGCCAGCAGGGGACTAGCGGGGGGGCCGGGGAATGAGCAGTTCTTC
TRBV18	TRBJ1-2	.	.	CASSRDYGYTF	TGTGCCAGCTCCCGCGATTATGGCTACACCTTC
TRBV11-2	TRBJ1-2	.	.	CASSLDRQARGYGYTF	TGTGCCAGCAGCTTAGATCGGCAAGCAAGAGGGTATGGCTACACCTTC
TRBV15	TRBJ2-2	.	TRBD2	CATSRGGGGELFF	TGTGCCACCAGCAGAGGGGGGGGCGGGGAGCTGTTTTTT
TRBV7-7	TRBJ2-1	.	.	CASSPGAGGNEQFF	TGTGCTAGCAGCCCCGGGGCCGGGGGTAATGAGCAGTTCTTC
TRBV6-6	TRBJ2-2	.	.	CASTTRGSTGELFF	TGTGCCAGCACCACCCGGGGTTCCACCGGGGAGCTGTTTTTT
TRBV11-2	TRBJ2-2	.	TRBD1	CASSLERGQVVGELFF	TGTGCCAGCAGCTTAGAAAGGGGACAGGTTGTCGGGGAGCTGTTTTTT
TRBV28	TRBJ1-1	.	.	CASRLHENTEAFF	TGTGCCAGCAGACTACACGAGAACACTGAAGCTTTCTTT
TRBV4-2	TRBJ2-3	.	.	CASSHINSPDQGRGTQYF	TGTGCCAGCAGCCATATAAATAGCCCGGACCAGGGGCGTGGTACGCAGTATTTT
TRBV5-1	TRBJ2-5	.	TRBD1	CASSQGQGMETQYF	TGCGCCAGCAGCCAGGGACAGGGGATGGAGACCCAGTACTTC
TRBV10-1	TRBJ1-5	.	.	CASSGGWNQPQHF	TGCGCCAGCAGCGGTGGTTGGAATCAGCCCCAGCATTTT
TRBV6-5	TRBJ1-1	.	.	CASSQDQGLAFF	TGTGCCAGCAGTCAAGACCAGGGATTGGCTTTCTTT
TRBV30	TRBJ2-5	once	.	CAWQDSDAQGETQYF	TGTGCCTGGCAAGATTCGGACGCTCAGGGGGAGACCCAGTACTTC
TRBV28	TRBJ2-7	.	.	CASSPREQYF	TGTGCCAGCAGTCCCCGCGAGCAGTACTTC
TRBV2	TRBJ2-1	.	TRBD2	CASSEGVGGRGYNEQFF	TGTGCCAGCAGTGAAGGAGTTGGCGGGAGAGGCTACAATGAGCAGTTCTTC
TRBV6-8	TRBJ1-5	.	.	CASSYGDTGTKNQPQHF	TGTGCCAGCAGTTATGGGGATACCGGGACTAAGAATCAGCCCCAGCATTTT
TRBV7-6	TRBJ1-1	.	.	CASSLVPGMNTEAFF	TGTGCCAGCAGCTTAGTACCAGGGATGAACACTGAAGCTTTCTTT
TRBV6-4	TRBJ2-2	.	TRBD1	CASRQGVITGELFF	TGTGCCAGCAGACAGGGGGTTATCACCGGGGAGCTGTTTTTT
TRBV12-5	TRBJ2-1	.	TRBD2	CASGFGTSGGYNEQFF	TGTGCTAGTGGTTTCGGGACTAGCGGGGGTTATAATGAGCAGTTCTTC
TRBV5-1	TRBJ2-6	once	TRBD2	CASSLQLAGGRGANVLTF	TGCGCCAGCAGCTTGCAGCTAGCGGGAGGGAGGGGGGCCAACGTCCTGACTTTC
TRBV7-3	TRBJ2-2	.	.	CASSTGVSTGELFF	TGTGCCAGCAGCACGGGGGTTTCGACCGGGGAGCTGTTTTTT
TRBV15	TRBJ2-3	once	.	CATSRAGGRGTQYF	TGTGCCACCAGCAGAGCGGGGGGCCGGGGTACGCAGTATTTT
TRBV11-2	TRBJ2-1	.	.	CASSLVGQSYNEQFF	TGTGCCAGCAGCTTAGTGGGCCAGTCCTACAATGAGCAGTTCTTC
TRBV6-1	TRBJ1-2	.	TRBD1	CASSAPGQGGREYGYTF	TGTGCCAGCAGTGCACCGGGACAGGGGGGTCGGGAGTATGGCTACACCTTC
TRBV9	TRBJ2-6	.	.	CASSPYPEGAGANVLTF	TGTGCCAGCAGCCCATACCCTGAGGGGGCTGGGGCCAACGTCCTGACTTTC
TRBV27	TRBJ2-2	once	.	CASGLLGGELFF	TGTGCCAGTGGACTCTTGGGCGGGGAGCTGTTTTTT
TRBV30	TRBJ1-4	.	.	CAWSESYLTTNEKLFF	TGTGCCTGGAGTGAGTCCTACCTAACGACTAATGAAAAACTGTTTTTT
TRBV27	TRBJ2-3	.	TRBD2	CASSLSHPTSGGTDTQYF	TGTGCCAGCAGTTTATCTCACCCAACTAGCGGGGGCACAGATACGCAGTATTTT
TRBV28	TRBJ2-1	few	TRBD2	CASRLAGGGYDEQFF	TGTGCCAGCAGGCTAGCGGGAGGAGGGTACGATGAGCAGTTCTTC
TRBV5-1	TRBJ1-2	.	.	CASSLQGAPYGYTF	TGCGCCAGCAGCTTGCAGGGTGCTCCTTATGGCTACACCTTC
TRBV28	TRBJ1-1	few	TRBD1	CASSSTGTGTTEAFF	TGTGCCAGCAGTTCCACCGGGACAGGGACGACTGAAGCTTTCTTT
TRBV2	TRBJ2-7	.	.	CASSEVRAYEQYF	TGTGCCAGCAGTGAAGTCCGAGCCTACGAGCAGTACTTC
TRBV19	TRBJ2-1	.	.	CASRGTGWQFF	TGTGCCAGTAGAGGGACTGGCTGGCAGTTCTTC
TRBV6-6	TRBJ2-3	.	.	CASTPPGSTDTQYF	TGTGCCAGCACCCCCCCGGGGAGCACAGATACGCAGTATTTT
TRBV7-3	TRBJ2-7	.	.	CASSLGASYEQYF	TGTGCCAGCAGCTTAGGGGCCTCCTACGAGCAGTACTTC
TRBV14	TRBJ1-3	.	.	CASSEPAGSGNTIYF	TGTGCCAGCAGCGAACCCGCGGGCTCTGGAAACACCATATATTTT
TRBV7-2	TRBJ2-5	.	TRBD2	CASSLRTSGKAETQYF	TGTGCCAGCAGCTTAAGGACTAGCGGGAAGGCGGAGACCCAGTACTTC
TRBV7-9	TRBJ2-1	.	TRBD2	CASSLLTSGRGGSYNEQFF	TGTGCCAGCAGCTTATTGACTAGCGGGAGGGGGGGCTCCTACAATGAGCAGTTCTTC
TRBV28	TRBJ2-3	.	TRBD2	CASSLRGETDTQYF	TGTGCCAGCAGTTTACGGGGGGAGACAGATACGCAGTATTTT
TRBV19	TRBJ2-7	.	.	CASSALDPGEMGEQYF	TGTGCCAGTAGTGCCCTAGACCCGGGAGAAATGGGCGAGCAGTACTTC
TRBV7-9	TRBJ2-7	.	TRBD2	CASSDPGRRGARNEQYF	TGTGCCAGCAGCGACCCGGGGAGGCGGGGGGCAAGGAACGAGCAGTACTTC
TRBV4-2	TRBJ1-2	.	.	CASSQEGRAGLKYNYGYTF	TGTGCCAGCAGCCAAGAAGGGCGTGCGGGGTTGAAGTATAACTATGGCTACACCTTC
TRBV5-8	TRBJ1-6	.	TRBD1	CASGDRVRSYNSPLHF	TGTGCCAGCGGCGACAGGGTTAGGTCCTATAATTCACCCCTCCACTTT
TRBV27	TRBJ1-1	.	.	CASKYGSGTWSTEAFF	TGTGCCAGCAAATATGGGTCGGGTACTTGGAGCACTGAAGCTTTCTTT
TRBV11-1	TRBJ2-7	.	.	CASSFGQGYGEQYF	TGTGCCAGCAGCTTTGGTCAGGGGTATGGCGAGCAGTACTTC
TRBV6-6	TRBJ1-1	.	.	CASSYSSTEAFF	TGTGCCAGCAGTTACTCGAGCACTGAAGCTTTCTTT
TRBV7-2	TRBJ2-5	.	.	CASSLGFLLRETQYF	TGTGCCAGCAGCTTAGGGTTTCTCCTACGGGAGACCCAGTACTTC
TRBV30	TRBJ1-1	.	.	CAWSPPPGTEAFF	TGTGCCTGGAGTCCACCCCCGGGGACTGAAGCTTTCTTT
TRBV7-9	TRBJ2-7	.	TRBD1	CASSLGQGYYEQYF	TGTGCCAGCAGCCTGGGACAGGGGTACTACGAGCAGTACTTC
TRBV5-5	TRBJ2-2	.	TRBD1	CASSPGQGAGTGELFF	TGTGCCAGCAGCCCGGGACAGGGGGCTGGTACCGGGGAGCTGTTTTTT
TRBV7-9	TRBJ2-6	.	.	CATQGDSGANVLTF	TGTGCCACCCAAGGGGACTCTGGGGCCAACGTCCTGACTTTC
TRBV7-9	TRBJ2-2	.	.	CASSSSRGGELFF	TGTGCCAGCAGCTCCTCTAGGGGCGGGGAGCTGTTTTTT
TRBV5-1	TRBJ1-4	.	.	CASSLFGSATNEKLFF	TGCGCCAGCAGCTTGTTTGGGAGTGCAACTAATGAAAAACTGTTTTTT
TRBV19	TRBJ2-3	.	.	CASSIAAKGPWSGDTQYF	TGTGCCAGTAGTATAGCGGCGAAGGGGCCATGGTCTGGAGATACGCAGTATTTT
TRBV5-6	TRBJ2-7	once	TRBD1	CASRRTGGGEQYF	TGTGCCAGCAGACGGACAGGGGGCGGCGAGCAGTACTTC